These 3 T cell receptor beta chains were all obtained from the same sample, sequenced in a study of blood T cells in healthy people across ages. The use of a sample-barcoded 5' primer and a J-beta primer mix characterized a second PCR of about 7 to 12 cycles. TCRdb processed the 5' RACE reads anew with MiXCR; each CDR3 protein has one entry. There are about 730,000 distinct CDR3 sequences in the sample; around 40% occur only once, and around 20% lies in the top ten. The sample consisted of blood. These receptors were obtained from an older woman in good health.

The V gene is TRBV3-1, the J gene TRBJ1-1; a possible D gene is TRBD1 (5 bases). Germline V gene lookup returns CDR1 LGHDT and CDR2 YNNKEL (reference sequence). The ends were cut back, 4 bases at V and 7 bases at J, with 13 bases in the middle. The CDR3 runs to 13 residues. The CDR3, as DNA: TGTGCCAGCAGCCGTGGGGGAGGAGGTGAAGCTTTCTTT. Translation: CASSRGGGGEAFF. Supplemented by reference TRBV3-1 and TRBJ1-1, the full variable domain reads DTAVSQTPKYLVTQMGNDKSIKCEQNLGHDTMYWYKQDSKKFLKIMFSYNNKELIINETVPNRFSPKSPDKAHLNLHINSLELGDSAVYFCASSRGGGGEAFFGQGTRLTVV.

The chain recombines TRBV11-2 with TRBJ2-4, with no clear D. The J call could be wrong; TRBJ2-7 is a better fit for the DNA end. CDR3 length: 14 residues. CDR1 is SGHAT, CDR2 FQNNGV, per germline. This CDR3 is CASSGSFVGYEQYF. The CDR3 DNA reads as TGTGCCAGCAGCGGCTCATTTGTTGGCTACGAGCAGTACTTC.

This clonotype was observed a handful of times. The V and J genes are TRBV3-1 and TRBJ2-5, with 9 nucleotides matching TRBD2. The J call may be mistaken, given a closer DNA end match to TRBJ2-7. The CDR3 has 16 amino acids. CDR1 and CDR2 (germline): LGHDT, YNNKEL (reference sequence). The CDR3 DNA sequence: TGTGCCAGCAGCCAAGCGGTGCGGGAGGGCCGCTACGAGCAGTACTTC. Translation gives CASSQAVREGRYEQYF.